The T cell receptor (beta chain) described here comes from a study of T cell responses to AZD1222 COVID-19 vaccine. In regard to this clone: Its cognate antigen is unknown.

TCRdb keeps only in-frame clones here, not all; method: immunoSEQ multiplex PCR. This table holds 45,000 or so clones, 80% to 95% found once. Study-wide points: It was only after the peak T cell response that any repertoires were sampled.

Trimming took off 3 bases at V and 7 bases at J, with 16 bases between the two ends. This CDR3 contains 15 residues. The germline CDR1 and CDR2 sequences are KGHSH and LQKENI. Sample: peripheral blood, taken 28 days after the second AZD1222 dose. The chain is built from TRBV18 and TRBJ1-5; D is perhaps TRBD1 (5 bases). This sequence was found in an adult who received the AZD1222 COVID-19 vaccine. CDR3 bases: TGTGCCAGCTCACCGTCCCAGCAGGGCCCCCAGCCCCAGCATTTT. Protein product: CASSPSQQGPQPQHF.